The next 4 T cell receptor beta chains were all read from a single sample in a study of blood T cell repertoires in COVID-19. The method was immunoSEQ multiplex PCR; TCRdb's version includes in-frame clones alone and lacks a portion of them. The data contain over 150,000 clones, around four fifths of them singletons. Source material: peripheral blood. These receptors all come from a woman between 35 and 50 years old with COVID-19, enrolled during active disease.

This clone has a count of ten or more. This chain joins TRBV4-1 and TRBJ2-5; D is ambiguous. CDR1 and CDR2 (germline): MGHRA, YSYEKL. V dropped 4 bases and J dropped 1 base, with 10 bases sitting between them. This CDR3 is 14 amino acids long. This CDR3 is CASSPTGAQETQYF. CDR3 coding DNA: TGCGCCAGCAGCCCCACCGGAGCCCAAGAGACCCAGTACTTC.

This sequence joins TRBV7-9 and TRBJ1-5; D not resolved. V was trimmed by 4 bases and J by 3 bases, leaving 7 bases between them. The CDR3 runs to 13 residues. Per the germline V gene, CDR1 is SEHNR and CDR2 is FQNEAQ (reference sequence). CDR3 amino acids: CASSSRDNQPQHF. The CDR3 bases are TGTGCCAGCAGCTCGCGAGACAATCAGCCCCAGCATTTT.

A remark on this clone: The same CDR3 is also encoded by other DNA sequences in this sample. V is TRBV6-5 and J is TRBJ2-7; TRBD1 aligns across 7 bases. CDR1 and CDR2 from the germline V gene are MNHEY and SVGAGI. The CDR3 has 12 residues. After removal of 6 bases from V and 3 bases from J, the junction contained 2 bases not matched to a gene. The CDR3 region has the DNA TGTGCCAGCAGGAGGGACAGCTACGAGCAGTACTTC. Translated, it gives CASRRDSYEQYF.

The chain combines TRBV13 with TRBJ2-3; D unresolved. The CDR3 has 14 residues. V was cut by 1 base and J by 2 bases, with 7 bases left in between. Germline CDR1 and CDR2: PRHDT and FYEKMQ (reference sequence). CDR3 sequence reads: CASSLVSTTDTQYF. The CDR3 nucleotides are TGTGCCAGCAGCTTAGTGTCTACCACAGATACGCAGTATTTT.